A single sample is the source of the 21 T cell receptor beta chains below, sequenced in a study of blood T cell repertoires in COVID-19. Sequencing used immunoSEQ multiplex PCR; TCRdb keeps in-frame clones, though not all of them. Of under 200,000 clones listed, about 89% are singletons. The sequenced sample consisted of peripheral blood. All receptors come from a middle-aged man with active or convalescent COVID-19.

The chain links TRBV9 to TRBJ2-5; 8 bases are shared with TRBD1. After removal of 0 bases from V and 9 bases from J, the junction contained 10 bases not matched to a gene. CDR3 length equals 15 residues. Germline V gives CDR1 SGDLS, CDR2 YYNGEE. This CDR3 is CASSVGGTGTGAQYF. CDR3 DNA: TGTGCCAGCAGCGTAGGGGGGACAGGAACGGGGGCCCAGTACTTC.

V is TRBV28 and J is TRBJ1-2; D is possibly TRBD1 (5 bases). Germline assignment: CDR1 MDHEN and CDR2 SYDVKM. The CDR3 has 15 residues. Trimming took 4 bases from V and 3 from J, leaving 15 bases between them. CDR3 in DNA: TGTGCCAGCAGTTCCCCGGGTGGGGGGGACTATGGCTACACCTTC. This translates into CASSSPGGGDYGYTF.

The rearrangement uses TRBV19 and TRBJ1-5, with D perhaps TRBD1 (6 bases). In germline, CDR1 is LNHDA, CDR2 SQIVND (reference sequence). Trimming shortened V by 5 bases and J by 4 bases, and 15 bases separated the two germline ends. CDR3 length equals 15 residues. CDR3 bases: TGTGCCAGTAGTGTCAGACAGGAGTTAAATCAGCCCCAGCATTTT. The encoded protein is CASSVRQELNQPQHF.

This chain joins TRBV7-9 and TRBJ2-2, with D possibly matching TRBD2 (6 bases). CDR3 length: 14 residues. V lost 4 bases and J lost 4, with 10 bases in between. The germline V gene encodes CDR1 SEHNR and CDR2 FQNEAQ (reference sequence). CDR3 bases: TGTGCCAGCAGCTCCGGGACTCTCACCGGGGAGCTGTTTTTT. It codes for CASSSGTLTGELFF.

The J gene is TRBJ1-1, the V gene TRBV11-1, with D perhaps TRBD1 (6 bases). Germline CDR1 and CDR2: SGHAT and FQDESV (reference sequence). The CDR3 is 16 residues long. V gave up 1 base and J gave up 6 bases, with 18 bases separating them. CDR3 sequence reads: CASSLVGGGSRSEAFF. CDR3 nucleotides: TGTGCCAGCAGCTTAGTGGGCGGGGGCTCAAGGTCTGAAGCTTTCTTT.

This chain connects TRBV27 to TRBJ2-1, with 13 bases lining up with TRBD2. The ends lost 5 bases at V and 9 bases at J; junction bases unmatched: 4. The CDR3 contains 14 residues. The germline gives CDR1 MNHEY, CDR2 SMNVEV (reference sequence). In DNA form, the CDR3 reads TGTGCCAGCAGTCTCACTAGCGGGGGGGTTGAGCAGTTCTTC. This gives the protein CASSLTSGGVEQFF.

V gene TRBV6-5 combines with J gene TRBJ1-6; D call uncertain. This CDR3 region has 13 residues. The V end lost 2 bases, the J end lost 7 bases, and 6 bases lay between the germline ends. The V gene's germline CDR1 is MNHEY and CDR2 SVGAGI. CDR3 nucleotides: TGTGCCAGCAGTTACCGGAGGAATTCACCCCTCCACTTT. This encodes CASSYRRNSPLHF.

This sequence joins TRBV5-1 and TRBJ2-6; D may be TRBD1 (6 bases). V shed 3 bases and J shed 0 bases, with 13 bases lying between them. Germline assignment: CDR1 SGHRS and CDR2 YFSETQ. The CDR3 is 17 amino acids. The CDR3 DNA is TGCGCCAGCAGCTCCTTCGGACAGACCTCTGGGGCCAACGTCCTGACTTTC. This sequence encodes CASSSFGQTSGANVLTF.

There are a few counts of this clone. This rearrangement joins TRBV2 to TRBJ1-2; 8 bases are a match to TRBD1. In germline, CDR1 is SNHLY, CDR2 FYNNEI. This CDR3 has 16 residues. J lost 5 bases, V lost 3 bases, and 11 bases had no gene match. The DNA for the CDR3 is TGTGCCAGCAGTGACATTTCTCGGGACAGGCCATATGGCTACACCTTC. Protein product: CASSDISRDRPYGYTF.

The V gene is TRBV5-4, the J gene TRBJ1-2; 9 bases fit TRBD1. V shed 0 bases and J 5 bases; nucleotides not matched to a gene: 5. The CDR3 has 15 amino acids. Germline V lookup: CDR1 SGHNT, CDR2 YYREEE (reference sequence). The CDR3 is CASSLVRDRAYGYTF. CDR3 coding DNA: TGTGCCAGCAGCTTGGTGCGGGACAGGGCATATGGCTACACCTTC. The full variable domain, in which reference TRBV5-4 and TRBJ1-2 provide the parts outside the CDR3, is ETGVTQSPTHLIKTRGQQVTLRCSSQSGHNTVSWYQQALGQGPQFIFQYYREEENGRGNFPPRFSGLQFPNYSSELNVNALELDDSALYLCASSLVRDRAYGYTFGSGTRLTVV.

The V gene is TRBV3-1 (or the pseudogene TRBV3-2), the J gene TRBJ1-1; no definite D call. Trimming pared 1 base from V and 1 base from J, leaving 4 bases between. This CDR3 region has 13 residues. The germline gives CDR1 LGHDT, CDR2 YNNKEL (reference sequence). In DNA form, the CDR3 reads TGTGCCAGCAGCCAAGGTCAGAACACTGAAGCTTTCTTT. This sequence encodes CASSQGQNTEAFF.

The chain is built from TRBV6-5 and TRBJ2-2; 8 bases fit TRBD1. This CDR3 is built from 15 residues. The germline CDR1 and CDR2 sequences are MNHEY and SVGAGI. V shed 6 bases and J 1 base; nucleotides not matched to a gene: 4. Here the CDR3 reads CASSRGQGNTGELFF. The CDR3 DNA reads TGTGCCAGCAGCCGCGGACAGGGGAACACCGGGGAGCTGTTTTTT.

This rearrangement joins TRBV9 to TRBJ1-1; no clear D gene. The V end was cut by 4 bases, the J end by 1 base, with 5 bases between. The CDR3 consists of 12 residues. Germline values: CDR1 SGDLS, CDR2 YYNGEE. CDR3 nucleotides: TGTGCCAGCAGCTCAGGGAACACTGAAGCTTTCTTT. Protein sequence: CASSSGNTEAFF. The full variable domain, completed using reference TRBV9 and TRBJ1-1, is DSGVTQTPKHLITATGQRVTLRCSPRSGDLSVYWYQQSLDQGLQFLIQYYNGEERAKGNILERFSAQQFPDLHSELNLSSLELGDSALYFCASSSGNTEAFFGQGTRLTVV.

CDR3: CASSLGGGGGAVDTQYF. The CDR3 nucleotides read TGTGCCAGCAGCTTAGGAGGTGGAGGGGGGGCCGTAGATACGCAGTATTTT. The chain combines TRBV11-2 with TRBJ2-3, with D possibly TRBD2 on 7 matching bases. The germline gives CDR1 SGHAT, CDR2 FQNNGV. Trimming took off 1 base at V and 5 bases at J, with 19 bases between the two ends. The CDR3 has 17 residues.

The chain recombines TRBV28 with TRBJ1-1; tentative D call: TRBD1 (5 bases). Germline loops: CDR1 MDHEN, CDR2 SYDVKM. The CDR3 is 15 amino acids. Trimming removed 4 bases at V and 4 bases at J, with 16 bases between. The CDR3 protein is CASSYRGRASTEAFF. The CDR3 DNA reads as TGTGCCAGCAGTTATAGAGGCAGGGCCTCCACTGAAGCTTTCTTT.

The chain carries TRBV30 and TRBJ1-6, with 9 bases fitting TRBD1. The trim removed 3 bases at V and 10 bases at J, leaving 7 bases unmatched. Germline CDR1 reads GTSNPN; CDR2 reads SVGIG (reference sequence). CDR3 length: 14 residues. In DNA, the CDR3 is TGTGCCTGGAGCCCGGGACAGGGCAGATCACCCCTCCACTTT. Residues: CAWSPGQGRSPLHF.

This sequence joins TRBV9 and TRBJ2-1, with D unclear. The CDR3 has 13 amino acids. Germline assignment: CDR1 SGDLS and CDR2 YYNGEE. Trimming removed 0 bases at V and 10 bases at J, with 11 bases between. The CDR3 DNA sequence: TGTGCCAGCAGCGTAGGGGCCGGTGTCGAGCAGTTCTTC. It specifies CASSVGAGVEQFF.

The gene calls are TRBV30 and TRBJ1-5; no firm D call. Trimming removed 7 bases from V and 7 bases from J, with 14 bases in between. From germline, CDR1 is GTSNPN and CDR2 SVGIG (reference sequence). The CDR3 sequence is 12 residues long. CDR3 nucleotides: TGTGCCTATCAGGTTATCGGCCAGCCCCAGCATTTT. Amino acids: CAYQVIGQPQHF.

This sequence joins TRBV7-8 and TRBJ1-5, with 8 nucleotides matching TRBD1. Germline CDR1 reads SGHVS; CDR2 reads FQNEAQ. The CDR3 spans 16 residues. V lost 5 bases to trimming and J lost 4 bases; unmatched junction nucleotides: 10. CDR3 DNA sequence: TGTGCCAGCAGCCTACAAGACAGGGGAATGAATCAGCCCCAGCATTTT. Amino acid sequence: CASSLQDRGMNQPQHF.

The chain has TRBV7-2 and TRBJ1-5, with 9 positions matching TRBD1. The V and J ends lost 5 bases and 6 bases, in that order; junction bases with no gene match: 5. Germline V gene sequence: CDR1 SGHTA, CDR2 FQGNSA. This CDR3 contains 14 residues. The CDR3 sequence is CASSTRQGGQPQHF. CDR3 coding DNA: TGTGCCAGCAGCACCAGACAGGGGGGTCAGCCCCAGCATTTT.

The chain carries TRBV5-1 and TRBJ2-1, with D perhaps matching TRBD1 (6 bases). Trimming removed 4 bases from V and 2 bases from J, with 10 bases in between. Germline V gene sequence: CDR1 SGHRS, CDR2 YFSETQ. The CDR3 runs to 14 residues. CDR3 in amino acids: CASSGGQPYNEQFF. The CDR3 nucleotides are TGCGCCAGCAGCGGTGGACAGCCCTACAATGAGCAGTTCTTC.